Presented here are 24 T cell receptor beta chains from one specimen sequenced in a study of cytomegalovirus exposure and HLA in healthy donors (TCRdb year 2017). Library creation used the immunoSEQ multiplex PCR assay. For the multiplex PCR, a mixture combining 60 forward primers for TCR Vbeta segments and 13 reverse primers for TCR Jbeta segments was used. The immuneACCESS repertoire file appears here via TCRdb, limited to in-frame rearrangements. These files lack a portion of the clones; in checked studies, under half of the deficit traces to unresolved V genes, and the cause of the others is not known. Here the sample has some 190,000 clones; about 80% occur a single time. Under 2% of the sample goes to the ten largest clones. Sequencing was done on a sample of PBMCs. These receptors came from a woman aged 25 to 39 in good health and CMV-seronegative.

The table lists this clone with a count of one. The V gene is TRBV10-2, the J gene TRBJ2-1, with 9 bases lining up with TRBD2. J was trimmed by 2 bases and V by 6 bases; bases with no gene match: 5. This CDR3 spans 15 amino acids. Germline V gene lookup returns CDR1 WSHSY and CDR2 SAAADI. CDR3: CASSLSGGTYNEQFF. In DNA, the CDR3 is TGCGCCAGCAGCTTAAGCGGGGGGACCTACAATGAGCAGTTCTTC.

The chain couples TRBV5-1 to TRBJ2-7; 7 bases align to TRBD2. J lost 1 base, V lost 3 bases, and 13 bases had no gene match. CDR1 SGHRS and CDR2 YFSETQ come from the germline V gene. This CDR3 contains 17 residues. CDR3 amino acids: CASSSGLSGGPSYEQYF. CDR3 sequence (DNA): TGCGCCAGCAGCTCCGGTCTGTCGGGGGGTCCATCCTACGAGCAGTACTTC.

The chain links TRBV27 to TRBJ2-5, with 8 bases fitting TRBD2. This CDR3 contains 15 residues. J gave up 2 bases and V 2 bases, and 4 bases lay outside the gene matches. Per germline, CDR1 MNHEY and CDR2 SMNVEV (reference sequence). The CDR3 reads CASSLQRGRQETQYF. The CDR3 DNA reads as TGTGCCAGCAGTTTACAGCGGGGGCGACAAGAGACCCAGTACTTC.

This clone appeared a few times. The J gene is TRBJ1-2, the V gene TRBV27; D is unclear. Trimming left V 11 bases short and J 6 bases short, with 13 bases between. This CDR3 has 11 residues. Germline V gene data show CDR1 as MNHEY and CDR2 as SMNVEV (reference sequence). CDR3 DNA sequence: TGTGCCCCCTCCCCCGGTGATGGCTACACCTTC. As protein: CAPSPGDGYTF.

This clone was detected only once. The chain is built from TRBV7-2 and TRBJ2-1, with D maybe TRBD2 (6 bases). The V gene's germline CDR1 is SGHTA and CDR2 FQGNSA. Trimming left V 7 bases short and J 0 bases short, with 13 bases between. This CDR3 comprises 15 residues. CDR3 sequence: CASKGGESSYNEQFF. The CDR3 nucleotides are TGTGCCAGCAAGGGCGGGGAGAGCTCCTACAATGAGCAGTTCTTC.

V usage is TRBV4-3 and J usage is TRBJ2-6; D is ambiguous. CDR3 size: 18 residues. Germline CDR1 reads LGHNA; CDR2 reads YSLEER. Trimming left V 4 bases short and J 1 base short, with 17 bases between. In nucleotides, the CDR3 is TGCGCCAGCAGCCCCCTCGTCCTTGGCCAGTCTGGGGCCAACGTCCTGACTTTC. Translation: CASSPLVLGQSGANVLTF.

This clone was found once. The chain uses TRBV7-6 and TRBJ2-1; 9 nucleotides line up with TRBD2. V lost 1 base to trimming and J lost 0 bases; unmatched junction nucleotides: 4. The CDR3 is made up of 17 amino acids. Germline loops: CDR1 SGHVS, CDR2 FNYEAQ. The CDR3 region has the DNA TGTGCCAGCAGCTTAGAGGCTAGCGGGGCCTCCTACAATGAGCAGTTCTTC. Its translation is CASSLEASGASYNEQFF.

The chain combines TRBV4-1 with TRBJ1-4; 10 bases line up with TRBD1. This CDR3 spans 15 amino acids. Germline lookup yields CDR1 MGHRA and CDR2 YSYEKL. V trimming: 4 bases; J trimming: 8 bases; junction bases outside the gene matches: 7. DNA for the CDR3: TGCGCCAGCAGCCTCCTCCCGGGACAGGGGGAAAAACTGTTTTTT. It is translated as CASSLLPGQGEKLFF.

The rearrangement links TRBV5-1 to TRBJ2-4, with a tentative D call TRBD1 (7 bases). The V end was cut by 0 bases, the J end by 8 bases, with 15 bases between. The germline CDR1 and CDR2 sequences are SGHRS and YFSETQ. CDR3 length: 15 residues. CDR3 protein: CASSLVGGQWDIQYF. The CDR3 nucleotides are TGCGCCAGCAGCTTGGTGGGGGGACAGTGGGACATTCAGTACTTC.

The V and J genes are TRBV29-1 and TRBJ2-7, with D maybe TRBD1 (6 bases). CDR1 is SQVTM, CDR2 ANQGSEA, per germline. Trimming stripped 3 bases from V and 2 bases from J, with 11 bases between. CDR3 length: 13 residues. The CDR3 is CSVESQGTYEQYF. The CDR3 DNA reads as TGCAGCGTTGAGTCTCAGGGGACCTACGAGCAGTACTTC.

Worth noting for this clone: It is unclear where the CDR3 begins or ends on the DNA, so no DNA is shown, and the CDR3 is as TCRdb lists it. The rearrangement uses TRBV2 and TRBJ1-6; the table's D call TRBD1 went unverified against the DNA. The CDR3 totals 15 residues, both ends included. Germline lookup yields CDR1 SNHLY and CDR2 FYNNEI. CDR3 amino acids: CASSTSDSASSPLHF.

DNA of the CDR3: TGTGCCTGGAGTGTACTGAGCGGGGACTCACAAGAGACCCAGTACTTC. Its translation: CAWSVLSGDSQETQYF. The gene calls are TRBV30 and TRBJ2-5; 7 bases agree with TRBD2. The CDR3 runs to 16 residues. The germline CDR1 and CDR2 sequences are GTSNPN and SVGIG (reference sequence). The J segment lost 2 bases and the V segment lost 0 bases, leaving 9 bases of the junction unmatched.

V and J are TRBV7-9 and TRBJ1-3; D not resolved. The CDR3 length is 16 residues. CDR1 and CDR2 (germline): SEHNR, FQNEAQ (reference sequence). Trimming removed 4 bases at V and 0 bases at J, with 13 bases between. This CDR3 is CASSSTRRSSGNTIYF. The CDR3 DNA reads TGTGCCAGCAGCTCGACTCGCCGGAGCTCTGGAAACACCATATATTTT. The full variable domain, its missing parts supplied by reference TRBV7-9 and TRBJ1-3, is DTGVSQNPRHKITKRGQNVTFRCDPISEHNRLYWYRQTLGQGPEFLTYFQNEAQLEKSRLLSDRFSAERPKGSFSTLEIQRTEQGDSAMYLCASSSTRRSSGNTIYFGEGSWLTVV.

This chain connects TRBV19 to TRBJ1-5, with TRBD1 matching over 9 bases. Unmatched junction bases numbered 9, after V lost 9 bases and J lost 0 bases. The CDR3 spans 16 residues. Germline V gene lookup returns CDR1 LNHDA and CDR2 SQIVND (reference sequence). CDR3 DNA sequence: TGTGCCAGCGCCGGGACAGGGTTTTCTAGCAATCAGCCCCAGCATTTT. Its protein is CASAGTGFSSNQPQHF.

This clone was seen once. The chain is built from TRBV27 and TRBJ2-1; D might be TRBD1 (6 bases). Trimming took 1 base from V and 10 from J, leaving 17 bases between them. CDR1 MNHEY and CDR2 SMNVEV come from the germline V gene (reference sequence). The CDR3 spans 15 residues. The CDR3 spells CASSLLGFPQGEQFF. Written as DNA, the CDR3 is TGTGCCAGCAGTTTATTGGGGTTCCCTCAGGGGGAGCAGTTCTTC.

This clone was observed a handful of times. The rearrangement links TRBV2 to TRBJ2-2; possible D gene TRBD1, 6 bases. CDR1 and CDR2 from the germline V gene are SNHLY and FYNNEI. The CDR3 has 15 amino acids. The V end lost 4 bases, the J end lost 2 bases, and 11 bases lay between the germline ends. The CDR3 sequence: CASSAADRNTGELFF. DNA for the CDR3: TGTGCCAGCAGTGCGGCGGACAGAAACACCGGGGAGCTGTTTTTT.

The chain employs TRBV4-1 and TRBJ1-1, with TRBD1 as a possible D gene (6 bases). The germline V and J ends were trimmed by 0 bases and 0 bases, with 8 bases remaining between them. Germline CDR1 is MGHRA and CDR2 is YSYEKL. This CDR3 comprises 15 residues. The CDR3 spells CASSQEQGVNTEAFF. The CDR3 DNA reads TGCGCCAGCAGCCAAGAACAGGGTGTGAACACTGAAGCTTTCTTT.

This chain uses TRBV21-1 with TRBJ1-4. TRBV21-1 counts as a pseudogene. The CDR3 length is 13 residues. CDR3 nucleotide sequence: TGTGCCAGCAGCAAAAGTTTTCGGGAAAAACTGTTTTTT. Translation: CASSKSFREKLFF.

The chain is built from TRBV2 and TRBJ2-7; 9 bases are a match to TRBD1. Per germline, CDR1 SNHLY and CDR2 FYNNEI. This CDR3 is built from 14 residues. Losses at the gene ends were 4 bases for V and 4 bases for J; bases not matched to a gene: 5. The CDR3: CASSATGGGYEQYF. The CDR3 DNA sequence: TGTGCCAGCAGTGCAACAGGGGGCGGGTACGAGCAGTACTTC.

In this sample, this clone turned up a few times. The chain recombines TRBV9 with TRBJ1-4; TRBD1 matches at 9 bases. The CDR3 is 15 residues long. Germline CDR1 SGDLS, CDR2 YYNGEE. V dropped 7 bases and J dropped 8; count of bases not matched to a gene: 12. This CDR3 reads CASGPLGTGHEKLFF. CDR3 DNA: TGTGCCAGCGGACCGCTTGGGACAGGGCACGAAAAACTGTTTTTT.

V usage is TRBV7-8 and J usage is TRBJ1-5; possible D gene TRBD1, 6 bases. The CDR3 consists of 15 residues. Per the germline V gene, CDR1 is SGHVS and CDR2 is FQNEAQ. V dropped 7 bases and J dropped 2 bases, with 15 bases sitting between them. The CDR3 DNA reads TGTGCCAGCACCCCAACAGGGTTCGGCAATCAGCCCCAGCATTTT. Its translation: CASTPTGFGNQPQHF.

The gene calls are TRBV27 and TRBJ2-1, with a possible D match to TRBD1 (6 bases). This CDR3 has 14 amino acids. Per germline, CDR1 MNHEY and CDR2 SMNVEV (reference sequence). V was clipped by 6 bases and J by 8 bases, with 17 bases between them. CDR3 sequence (DNA): TGTGCCAGCAGCCTACAGGGTGGTGTGGATGAGCAGTTCTTC. It specifies CASSLQGGVDEQFF.

This sequence joins TRBV7-3 and TRBJ2-3; D may be TRBD1 (6 bases). Trimming cost V 6 bases and J 4 bases, with 11 bases left between them. CDR1 SGHTA and CDR2 FQGTGA come from the germline V gene. This CDR3 is built from 13 residues. The CDR3 loop is CASRGGEADTQYF. CDR3 bases: TGTGCCAGCAGAGGGGGTGAAGCAGATACGCAGTATTTT. Drawing the rest from reference TRBV7-3 and TRBJ2-3, the complete variable domain is GAGVSQTPSNKVTEKGKYVELRCDPISGHTALYWYRQSLGQGPEFLIYFQGTGAADDSGLPNDRFFAVRPEGSVSTLKIQRTERGDSAVYLCASRGGEADTQYFGPGTRLTVL.

The chain is built from TRBV5-6 and TRBJ1-3; D is possibly TRBD1 (6 bases). The germline CDR1 and CDR2 sequences are SGHDT and YYEEEE. V dropped 4 bases and J dropped 0 bases, with 11 bases sitting between them. This CDR3 contains 15 residues. The CDR3 here is CASSATGDSGNTIYF. In nucleotides, the CDR3 is TGTGCCAGCAGCGCGACAGGTGACTCTGGAAACACCATATATTTT.